This is a list of T cell receptor beta chains from one sample in a study of memory CD4+ T cells and cytomegalovirus serostatus. The protocol was immunoSEQ multiplex PCR, while the TCRdb copy is restricted to in-frame clones and leaves out a portion. This sample has 85,000 to 100,000 clones, with roughly 80% found just once. The specimen was memory CD4+ T cells from blood. These receptors were taken from an adult in good health and CMV-seropositive. The conserved cysteine and the conserved F or W are not part of the CDR3 here. Rows give clone size only sometimes, using once, few, many, or a class for an expanded clone.

len: 13
abundance: -
v_gene: TRBV9
j_gene: TRBJ2-7
CDR3aa: ASSVSGLTAYEQY

len: 12
abundance: -
v_gene: TRBV27
j_gene: TRBJ2-7
CDR3aa: ASSSYRDGYEQY

len: 10
abundance: -
v_gene: TRBV7-9
j_gene: TRBJ2-7
CDR3aa: ASSFGVYEQY

len: 11
abundance: -
v_gene: TRBV19
j_gene: TRBJ2-1
CDR3aa: ASSRSIYNEQF

len: 13
abundance: few
v_gene: TRBV6-1
j_gene: TRBJ1-1
CDR3aa: ASSGLDKGRAEAF

len: 11
abundance: -
v_gene: TRBV29-1
j_gene: TRBJ2-1
CDR3aa: SAGQGMRNEQF

len: 13
abundance: -
v_gene: TRBV18
j_gene: TRBJ2-4
CDR3aa: ASSPPNRVKNIQY

len: 9
abundance: -
v_gene: TRBV28
j_gene: TRBJ1-5
CDR3aa: ASSTREPQH

len: 13
abundance: -
v_gene: TRBV5-1
j_gene: TRBJ2-3
CDR3aa: ASSLSGSSSDTQY

len: 11
abundance: -
v_gene: TRBV5-4
j_gene: TRBJ1-1
CDR3aa: ASSLRQYTEAF

len: 14
abundance: -
v_gene: TRBV6-1
j_gene: TRBJ2-3
CDR3aa: ASSERTSGVTDTQY

len: 10
abundance: -
v_gene: TRBV29-1
j_gene: TRBJ2-5
CDR3aa: SANDWKETQY

len: 14
abundance: -
v_gene: TRBV2
j_gene: TRBJ1-5
CDR3aa: ASSERARVSNQPQH

len: 13
abundance: -
v_gene: TRBV5-4
j_gene: TRBJ2-3
CDR3aa: ASSVQGISTDTQY

len: 15
abundance: -
v_gene: TRBV7-8
j_gene: TRBJ2-1
CDR3aa: ASSLGRRATSVNEQF

len: 13
abundance: -
v_gene: TRBV7-9
j_gene: TRBJ1-5
CDR3aa: ASSSGGGAAQPQH

len: 11
abundance: -
v_gene: TRBV10-3
j_gene: TRBJ1-2
CDR3aa: AIRTSGRMGYT

len: 13
abundance: -
v_gene: TRBV9
j_gene: TRBJ1-1
CDR3aa: ASSGSQGAHNEAF

len: 17
abundance: -
v_gene: TRBV2
j_gene: TRBJ2-3
CDR3aa: ASSERGRVLAGVSDTQY

len: 9
abundance: -
v_gene: TRBV20-1
j_gene: TRBJ1-6
CDR3aa: SASSGSPLH

len: 10
abundance: -
v_gene: TRBV2
j_gene: TRBJ1-4
CDR3aa: ASSWGEEKLF

len: 13
abundance: -
v_gene: TRBV4-2
j_gene: TRBJ1-1
CDR3aa: ASSPRYSGSTEAF

len: 12
abundance: -
v_gene: TRBV18
j_gene: TRBJ1-2
CDR3aa: ASSPPTGNYGYT

len: 12
abundance: -
v_gene: TRBV10-1
j_gene: TRBJ1-2
CDR3aa: ASSEQGFSYGYT

len: 14
abundance: -
v_gene: TRBV7-9
j_gene: TRBJ1-1
CDR3aa: ASSLKWGDRATEAF

len: 11
abundance: -
v_gene: TRBV6-4
j_gene: TRBJ2-3
CDR3aa: ASSDHNTDTQY

len: 14
abundance: -
v_gene: TRBV18
j_gene: TRBJ2-7
CDR3aa: ASSPPGFGAQAEQY

len: 11
abundance: -
v_gene: TRBV5-4
j_gene: TRBJ2-5
CDR3aa: ASSLVGQETQY

len: 12
abundance: -
v_gene: TRBV7-2
j_gene: TRBJ1-1
CDR3aa: ASSRDGSNTEAF

len: 11
abundance: -
v_gene: TRBV14
j_gene: TRBJ1-1
CDR3aa: ASSPQVNTEAF

len: 11
abundance: -
v_gene: TRBV5-4
j_gene: TRBJ2-5
CDR3aa: ASFLAGLETQY

len: 12
abundance: -
v_gene: TRBV19
j_gene: TRBJ1-1
CDR3aa: ASSTRYLSTEAF

len: 13
abundance: -
v_gene: TRBV7-9
j_gene: TRBJ1-4
CDR3aa: ASSFRGTTNEKLF

len: 13
abundance: -
v_gene: TRBV4-1
j_gene: TRBJ2-2
CDR3aa: ASSRGQASTGELF

len: 12
abundance: -
v_gene: TRBV28
j_gene: TRBJ1-4
CDR3aa: AISGAVEPEKLF

len: 13
abundance: few
v_gene: TRBV5-6
j_gene: TRBJ1-2
CDR3aa: ASSLTGGGNYGYT

len: 12
abundance: few
v_gene: TRBV7-2
j_gene: TRBJ2-3
CDR3aa: ASSSYQQSDTQY

len: 12
abundance: -
v_gene: TRBV30
j_gene: TRBJ1-5
CDR3aa: ACQTSNSNQPQH

len: 13
abundance: -
v_gene: TRBV28
j_gene: TRBJ2-1
CDR3aa: ASSAPGQGTREQF

len: 12
abundance: -
v_gene: TRBV7-3
j_gene: TRBJ2-7
CDR3aa: ASSFQQGDYEQY

len: 11
abundance: -
v_gene: TRBV30
j_gene: TRBJ1-1
CDR3aa: AWSAGFNTEAF

len: 12
abundance: once
v_gene: TRBV5-4
j_gene: TRBJ1-2
CDR3aa: ASSLGNNRGYDT

len: 12
abundance: once
v_gene: TRBV28
j_gene: TRBJ1-1
CDR3aa: ASSLWREGPEAF

len: 13
abundance: -
v_gene: TRBV7-2
j_gene: TRBJ2-2
CDR3aa: ASSFGTGYTGELF

len: 13
abundance: once
v_gene: TRBV27
j_gene: TRBJ2-1
CDR3aa: ASSFDGRAYNEQF

len: 10
abundance: -
v_gene: TRBV29-1
j_gene: TRBJ2-7
CDR3aa: SVEAGGNEQY

len: 14
abundance: -
v_gene: TRBV6-1
j_gene: TRBJ2-7
CDR3aa: ASSGTIGGTTYEQY

len: 11
abundance: -
v_gene: TRBV11-3
j_gene: TRBJ2-1
CDR3aa: ASSLDRGNEQF

len: 13
abundance: -
v_gene: TRBV6-1
j_gene: TRBJ1-4
CDR3aa: ASRRRGGGNEKLF

len: 11
abundance: -
v_gene: TRBV2
j_gene: TRBJ2-5
CDR3aa: ASTDIPKETQY

len: 13
abundance: few
v_gene: TRBV30
j_gene: TRBJ2-3
CDR3aa: AWSGQGSRTDTQY

len: 13
abundance: -
v_gene: TRBV6-5
j_gene: TRBJ1-4
CDR3aa: ASSYSGQDYEKLF

len: 9
abundance: few
v_gene: TRBV30
j_gene: TRBJ1-1
CDR3aa: AWSVNAEAF